A single sample gave rise to the 10 T cell receptor beta chains below, sequenced in a study of blood T cells in healthy people across ages. A second PCR of about 7 to 12 cycles used a sample-barcoded 5' primer and a J-beta primer mix. TCRdb itself ran the 5' RACE reads through MiXCR, one entry per CDR3 protein. This table has some 880,000 distinct CDR3 sequences, roughly 35% appearing once. Source material: blood. These receptors all stem from a man aged 18 to 30 in good health.

The rearrangement joins TRBV6-5 to TRBJ2-3; 11 bases map to TRBD1. Losses at the gene ends were 0 bases for V and 4 bases for J; bases not matched to a gene: 3. Germline V gives CDR1 MNHEY, CDR2 SVGAGI. The CDR3 has 16 residues. This CDR3 reads CASSYSGTGGADTQYF. CDR3 sequence (DNA): TGTGCCAGCAGTTACTCGGGGACAGGGGGAGCAGATACGCAGTATTTT.

The table lists this clonotype with a few counts. This chain uses TRBV20-1 with TRBJ2-2, with D possibly being TRBD2 (6 bases). Germline CDR1 DFQATT, CDR2 SNEGSKA (reference sequence). CDR3 length: 17 amino acids. Trimming stripped 1 base from V and 6 bases from J, with 21 bases between. CDR3 DNA sequence: TGCAGTGCTAGAGGGAACAGACTAGAGAGTTTGCCCGGGGAGCTGTTTTTT. This encodes CSARGNRLESLPGELFF.

This clonotype showed up many times. The V and J genes are TRBV5-1 and TRBJ1-2; D remains unclear. The V end was cut by 4 bases, the J end by 4 bases, with 17 bases between. Per germline, CDR1 SGHRS and CDR2 YFSETQ. The CDR3 extends over 15 amino acids. CDR3 sequence: CASSPSPPSGYGYTF. CDR3 DNA sequence: TGCGCCAGCAGCCCATCACCGCCTTCAGGCTATGGCTACACCTTC.

This clonotype was seen a few times. V and J are TRBV28 and TRBJ2-7; no definite D call. Trimming left V 6 bases short and J 0 bases short, with 15 bases between. Looked up from germline, CDR1 is MDHEN and CDR2 is SYDVKM. CDR3 size: 15 residues. The CDR3 loop is CASSPGTMSSYEQYF. DNA of the CDR3: TGTGCCAGCAGCCCCGGCACCATGAGCTCCTACGAGCAGTACTTC.

The chain employs TRBV25-1 and TRBJ2-7, with 10 bases aligning to TRBD2. The CDR3 contains 14 residues. Germline-derived CDR1 and CDR2 are MGHDK and SYGVNS. Unmatched junction bases numbered 6, after V lost 8 bases and J lost 2 bases. CDR3 sequence reads: CASAPSGGAYEQYF. CDR3 sequence (DNA): TGTGCCAGCGCTCCTAGCGGGGGAGCCTACGAGCAGTACTTC.

The chain is built from TRBV20-1 and TRBJ1-5; D is possibly TRBD1 (6 bases). The CDR3 has 14 amino acids. V lost 0 bases and J 5 bases, leaving 11 bases between the germline ends. Per the germline V gene, CDR1 is DFQATT and CDR2 is SNEGSKA (reference sequence). The CDR3 region is CSARDRGGYQPQHF. CDR3 sequence (DNA): TGCAGTGCTAGAGATCGAGGGGGATATCAGCCCCAGCATTTT.

The rearrangement links TRBV12-3 or TRBV12-4 to TRBJ2-1, with 11 bases that match TRBD1. Trimming took 7 bases from V and 6 from J; bases not matched to a gene: 11. This CDR3 region has 16 residues. The CDR3 DNA is TGTGCCAGCATTCGGACAGGGGGCCCTGCCTGCAATGAGCAGTTCTTC. Its translation: CASIRTGGPACNEQFF.

Regarding this clonotype: An end of the junction does not agree with germline; a read error may underlie this. The chain recombines TRBV2 with TRBJ1-3; D not resolved. This CDR3 region has 16 residues. Per germline, CDR1 SNHLY and CDR2 FYNNEI. The CDR3 DNA reads TGTGCCAACAGTCCCCGACGGGTCCAGACCGGAAACACCATATATTTT. Translation gives CANSPRRVQTGNTIYF.

V is TRBV7-2 and J is TRBJ2-3, with TRBD2 matching 11 bases. The ends lost 5 bases at V and 2 bases at J; junction bases unmatched: 6. The CDR3 contains 16 residues. Germline V gene sequence: CDR1 SGHTA, CDR2 FQGNSA. The CDR3: CASSETSGSITDTQYF. The DNA for the CDR3 is TGTGCCAGCAGCGAAACTAGCGGGAGTATCACAGATACGCAGTATTTT.

This clonotype was detected a few times. The genes are TRBV6-5 and TRBJ1-2; the D is unclear. Trimming stripped 7 bases from V and 2 bases from J, with 17 bases between. Germline CDR1 is MNHEY and CDR2 is SVGAGI. This CDR3 has 15 residues. The chain's CDR3 is CASTQYTAGNYGYTF. CDR3 nucleotides: TGTGCCAGCACCCAATACACCGCGGGGAACTATGGCTACACCTTC.